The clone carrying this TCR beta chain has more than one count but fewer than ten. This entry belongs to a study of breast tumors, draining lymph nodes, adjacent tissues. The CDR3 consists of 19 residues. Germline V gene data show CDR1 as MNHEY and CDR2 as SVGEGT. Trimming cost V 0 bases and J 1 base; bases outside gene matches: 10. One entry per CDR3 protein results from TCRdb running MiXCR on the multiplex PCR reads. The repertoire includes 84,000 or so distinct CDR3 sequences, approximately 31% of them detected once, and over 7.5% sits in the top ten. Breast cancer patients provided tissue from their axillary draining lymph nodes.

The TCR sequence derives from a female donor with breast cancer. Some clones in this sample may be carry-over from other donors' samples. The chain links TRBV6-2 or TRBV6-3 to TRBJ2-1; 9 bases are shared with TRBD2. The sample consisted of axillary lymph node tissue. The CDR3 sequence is CASSYSGLTSGFSYNEQFF. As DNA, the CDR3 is TGTGCCAGCAGTTACTCGGGGTTAACTAGCGGGTTTTCCTACAATGAGCAGTTCTTC.